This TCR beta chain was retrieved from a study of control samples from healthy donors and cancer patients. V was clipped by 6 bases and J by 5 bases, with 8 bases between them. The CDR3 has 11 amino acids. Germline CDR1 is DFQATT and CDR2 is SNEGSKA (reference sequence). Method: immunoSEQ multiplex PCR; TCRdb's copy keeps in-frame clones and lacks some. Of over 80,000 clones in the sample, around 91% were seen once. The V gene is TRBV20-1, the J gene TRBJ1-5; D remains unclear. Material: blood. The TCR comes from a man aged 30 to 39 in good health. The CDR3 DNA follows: TGCAGTGCCACCGGGGATCAGCCCCAGCATTTT. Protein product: CSATGDQPQHF.